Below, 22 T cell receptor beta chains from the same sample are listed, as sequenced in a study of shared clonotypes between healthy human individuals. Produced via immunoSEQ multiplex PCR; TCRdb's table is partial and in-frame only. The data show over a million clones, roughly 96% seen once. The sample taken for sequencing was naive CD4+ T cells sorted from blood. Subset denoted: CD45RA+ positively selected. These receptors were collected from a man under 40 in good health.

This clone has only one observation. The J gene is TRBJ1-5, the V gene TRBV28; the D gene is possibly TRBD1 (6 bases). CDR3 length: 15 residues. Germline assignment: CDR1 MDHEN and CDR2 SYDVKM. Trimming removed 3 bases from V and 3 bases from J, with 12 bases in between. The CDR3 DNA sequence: TGTGCCAGCAGTTTTCCCGGGACACCCAATCAGCCCCAGCATTTT. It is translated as CASSFPGTPNQPQHF.

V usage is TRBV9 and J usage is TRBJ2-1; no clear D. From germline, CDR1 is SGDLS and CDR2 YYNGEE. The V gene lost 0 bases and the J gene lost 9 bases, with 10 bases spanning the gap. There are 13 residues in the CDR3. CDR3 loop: CASSVEVSSEQFF. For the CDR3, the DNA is TGTGCCAGCAGCGTAGAAGTTTCCAGTGAGCAGTTCTTC.

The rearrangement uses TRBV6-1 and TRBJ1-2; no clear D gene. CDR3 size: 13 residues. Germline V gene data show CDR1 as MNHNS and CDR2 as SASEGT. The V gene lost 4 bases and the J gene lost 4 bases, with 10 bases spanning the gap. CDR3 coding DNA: TGTGCCAGCAGTGTCGAGAAGCTCTATGGCTACACCTTC. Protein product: CASSVEKLYGYTF.

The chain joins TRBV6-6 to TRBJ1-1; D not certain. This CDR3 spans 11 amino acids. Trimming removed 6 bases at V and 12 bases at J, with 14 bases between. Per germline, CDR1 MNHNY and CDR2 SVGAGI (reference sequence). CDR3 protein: CASRYEKSSFF. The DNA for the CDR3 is TGTGCCAGCAGATATGAGAAGAGTTCTTTCTTT.

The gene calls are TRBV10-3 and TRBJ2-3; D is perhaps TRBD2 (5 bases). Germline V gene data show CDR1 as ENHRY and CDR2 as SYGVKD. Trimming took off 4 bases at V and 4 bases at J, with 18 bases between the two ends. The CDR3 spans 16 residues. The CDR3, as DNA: TGTGCCATCAGTGTGGCTAGCCCCCAAACGGCAGATACGCAGTATTTT. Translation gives CAISVASPQTADTQYF.

Here the CDR3 reads CASSVIGGTDTQYF. CDR3 nucleotides: TGTGCCAGCAGCGTAATAGGAGGCACAGATACGCAGTATTTT. V gene TRBV9 combines with J gene TRBJ2-3; no clear D. Germline CDR1 and CDR2: SGDLS and YYNGEE. The CDR3 spans 14 residues. V dropped 1 base and J dropped 1 base, with 7 bases sitting between them.

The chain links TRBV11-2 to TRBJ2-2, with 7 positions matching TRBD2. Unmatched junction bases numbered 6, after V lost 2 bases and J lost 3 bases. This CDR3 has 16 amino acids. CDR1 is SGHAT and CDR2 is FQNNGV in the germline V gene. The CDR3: CASSLFGRGDTGELFF. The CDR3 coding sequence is TGTGCCAGCAGCTTATTTGGTCGGGGGGACACCGGGGAGCTGTTTTTT.

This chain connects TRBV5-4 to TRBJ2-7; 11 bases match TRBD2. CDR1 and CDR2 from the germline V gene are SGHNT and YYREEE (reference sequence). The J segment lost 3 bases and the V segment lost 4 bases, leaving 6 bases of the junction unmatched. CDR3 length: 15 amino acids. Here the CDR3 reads CASSRTSGSSYEQYF. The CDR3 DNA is TGTGCCAGCAGCCGCACTAGCGGGAGTAGCTACGAGCAGTACTTC.

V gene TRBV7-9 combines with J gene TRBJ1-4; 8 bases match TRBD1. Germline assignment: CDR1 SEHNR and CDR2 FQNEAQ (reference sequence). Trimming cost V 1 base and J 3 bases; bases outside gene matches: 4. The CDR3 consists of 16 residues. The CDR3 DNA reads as TGTGCCAGCAGCTTAGGAGACAGGGGTCCTAATGAAAAACTGTTTTTT. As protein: CASSLGDRGPNEKLFF. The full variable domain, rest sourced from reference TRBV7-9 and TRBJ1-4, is DTGVSQNPRHKITKRGQNVTFRCDPISEHNRLYWYRQTLGQGPEFLTYFQNEAQLEKSRLLSDRFSAERPKGSFSTLEIQRTEQGDSAMYLCASSLGDRGPNEKLFFGSGTQLSVL.

CDR3 coding DNA: TGTGCAAGTCGCTTAGCGTGTAAGACAGGGAATTCCTACGAGCAGTACTTC. Translating it yields CASRLACKTGNSYEQYF. The chain joins TRBV12-2 to TRBJ2-7; TRBD1 was called by the table and not checked on the DNA. TRBV12-2 is labeled a pseudogene. CDR3 length: 17 amino acids.

CDR3 DNA sequence: TGTGCCAGCAACAGGGGGTACGAGCAGTACTTC. Translated, it gives CASNRGYEQYF. The rearrangement uses TRBV28 and TRBJ2-7; TRBD1 aligns across 8 bases. From germline, CDR1 is MDHEN and CDR2 SYDVKM. Trimming took 7 bases from V and 4 from J; bases not matched to a gene: 0. This CDR3 spans 11 amino acids.

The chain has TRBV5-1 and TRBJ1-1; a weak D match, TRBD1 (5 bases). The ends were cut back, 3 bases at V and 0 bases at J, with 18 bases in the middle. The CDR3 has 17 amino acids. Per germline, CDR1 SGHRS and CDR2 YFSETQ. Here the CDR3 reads CASSSGAVGDLNTEAFF. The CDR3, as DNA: TGCGCCAGCAGCTCGGGAGCCGTAGGGGACTTGAACACTGAAGCTTTCTTT. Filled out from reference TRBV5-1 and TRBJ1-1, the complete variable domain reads KAGVTQTPRYLIKTRGQQVTLSCSPISGHRSVSWYQQTPGQGLQFLFEYFSETQRNKGNFPGRFSGRQFSNSRSEMNVSTLELGDSALYLCASSSGAVGDLNTEAFFGQGTRLTVV.

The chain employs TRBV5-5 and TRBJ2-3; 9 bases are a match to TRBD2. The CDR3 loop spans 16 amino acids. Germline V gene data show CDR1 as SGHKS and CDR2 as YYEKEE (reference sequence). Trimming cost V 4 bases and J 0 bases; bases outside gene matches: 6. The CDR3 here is CASSEPLAGSTDTQYF. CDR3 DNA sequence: TGTGCCAGCAGCGAACCTCTAGCGGGAAGCACAGATACGCAGTATTTT.

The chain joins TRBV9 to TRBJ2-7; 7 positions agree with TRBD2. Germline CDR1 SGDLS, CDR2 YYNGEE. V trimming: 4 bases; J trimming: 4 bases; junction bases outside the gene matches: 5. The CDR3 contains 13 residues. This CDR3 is CASSRFGGYEQYF. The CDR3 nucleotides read TGTGCCAGCAGCCGGTTCGGGGGGTACGAGCAGTACTTC.

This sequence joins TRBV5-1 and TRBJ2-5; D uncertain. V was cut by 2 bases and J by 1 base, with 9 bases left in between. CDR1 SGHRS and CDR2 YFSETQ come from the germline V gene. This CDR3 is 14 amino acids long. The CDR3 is CASSFNIRQETQYF. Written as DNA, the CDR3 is TGCGCCAGCAGCTTTAATATACGCCAAGAGACCCAGTACTTC.

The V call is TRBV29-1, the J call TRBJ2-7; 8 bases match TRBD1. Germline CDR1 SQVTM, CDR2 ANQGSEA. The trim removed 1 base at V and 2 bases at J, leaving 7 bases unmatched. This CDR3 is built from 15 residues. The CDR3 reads CSVEVGTGKPYEQYF. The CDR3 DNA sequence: TGCAGCGTTGAAGTTGGGACAGGAAAACCCTACGAGCAGTACTTC.

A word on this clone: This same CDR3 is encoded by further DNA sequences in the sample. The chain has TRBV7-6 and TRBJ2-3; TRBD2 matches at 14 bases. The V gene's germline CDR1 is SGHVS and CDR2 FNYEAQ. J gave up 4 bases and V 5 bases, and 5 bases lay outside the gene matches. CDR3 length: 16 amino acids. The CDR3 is CASSLGLAGGSDTQYF. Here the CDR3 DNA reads TGTGCCAGCAGCCTTGGACTAGCGGGAGGATCAGATACGCAGTATTTT.

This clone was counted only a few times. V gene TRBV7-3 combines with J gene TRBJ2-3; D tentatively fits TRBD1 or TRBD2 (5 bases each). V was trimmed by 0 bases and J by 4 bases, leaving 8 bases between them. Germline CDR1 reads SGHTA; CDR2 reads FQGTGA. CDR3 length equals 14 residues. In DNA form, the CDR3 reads TGTGCCAGCAGCTTAACCCAGGGAGCAGATACGCAGTATTTT. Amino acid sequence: CASSLTQGADTQYF.

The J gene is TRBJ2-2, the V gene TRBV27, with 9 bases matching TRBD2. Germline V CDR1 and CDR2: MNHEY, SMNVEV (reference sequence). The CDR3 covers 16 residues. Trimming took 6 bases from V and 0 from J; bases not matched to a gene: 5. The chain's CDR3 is CASRWASGTNTGELFF. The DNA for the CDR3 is TGTGCCAGCAGGTGGGCTAGCGGGACGAACACCGGGGAGCTGTTTTTT.

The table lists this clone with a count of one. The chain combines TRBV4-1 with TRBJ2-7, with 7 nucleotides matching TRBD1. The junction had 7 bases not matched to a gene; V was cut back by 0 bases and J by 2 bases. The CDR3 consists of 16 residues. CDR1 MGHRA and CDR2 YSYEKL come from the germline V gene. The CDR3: CASSQDRDSSTYEQYF. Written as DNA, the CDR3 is TGCGCCAGCAGCCAAGATCGGGACAGCAGTACCTACGAGCAGTACTTC.

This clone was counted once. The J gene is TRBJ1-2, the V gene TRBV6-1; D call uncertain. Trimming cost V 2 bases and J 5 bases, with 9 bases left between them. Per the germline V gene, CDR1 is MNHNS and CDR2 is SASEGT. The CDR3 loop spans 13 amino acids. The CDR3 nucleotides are TGTGCCAGCAGTGAACAGGATATTTATGGCTACACCTTC. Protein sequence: CASSEQDIYGYTF.

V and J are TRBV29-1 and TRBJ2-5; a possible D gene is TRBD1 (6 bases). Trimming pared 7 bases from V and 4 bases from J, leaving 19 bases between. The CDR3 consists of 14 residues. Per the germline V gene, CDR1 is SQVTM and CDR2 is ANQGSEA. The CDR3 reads CSASAQGIGETQYF. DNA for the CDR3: TGCAGCGCTTCGGCACAGGGTATCGGAGAGACCCAGTACTTC.